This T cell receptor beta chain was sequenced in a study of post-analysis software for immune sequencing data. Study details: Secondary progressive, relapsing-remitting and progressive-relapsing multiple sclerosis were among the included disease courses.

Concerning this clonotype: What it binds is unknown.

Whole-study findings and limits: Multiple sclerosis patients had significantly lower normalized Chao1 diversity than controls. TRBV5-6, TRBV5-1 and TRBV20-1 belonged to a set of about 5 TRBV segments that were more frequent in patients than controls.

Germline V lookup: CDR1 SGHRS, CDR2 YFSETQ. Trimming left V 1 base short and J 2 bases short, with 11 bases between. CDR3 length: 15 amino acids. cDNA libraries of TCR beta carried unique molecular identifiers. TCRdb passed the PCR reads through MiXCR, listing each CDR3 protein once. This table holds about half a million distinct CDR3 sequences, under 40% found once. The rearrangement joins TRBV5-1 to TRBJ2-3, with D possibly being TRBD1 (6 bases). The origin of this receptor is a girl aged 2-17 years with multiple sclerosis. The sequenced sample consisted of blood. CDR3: CASSLPWTDTDTQYF. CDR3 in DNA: TGCGCCAGCAGCTTGCCCTGGACAGACACAGATACGCAGTATTTT.